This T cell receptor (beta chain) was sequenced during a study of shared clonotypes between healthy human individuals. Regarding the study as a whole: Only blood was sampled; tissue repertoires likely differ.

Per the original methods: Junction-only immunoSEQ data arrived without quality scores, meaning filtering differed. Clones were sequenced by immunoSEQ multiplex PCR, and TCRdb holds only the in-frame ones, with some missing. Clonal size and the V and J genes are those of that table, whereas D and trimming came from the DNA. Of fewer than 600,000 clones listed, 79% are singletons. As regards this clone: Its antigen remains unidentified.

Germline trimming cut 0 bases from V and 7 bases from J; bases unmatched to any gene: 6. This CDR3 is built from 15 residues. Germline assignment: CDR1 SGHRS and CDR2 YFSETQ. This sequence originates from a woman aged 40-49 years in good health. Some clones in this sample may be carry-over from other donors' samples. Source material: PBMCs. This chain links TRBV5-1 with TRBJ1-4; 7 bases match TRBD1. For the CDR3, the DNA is TGCGCCAGCAGCTTGGGGGGACAGCTTCCTGAAAAACTGTTTTTT. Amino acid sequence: CASSLGGQLPEKLFF.